This TCR beta chain was documented in a study of brain T cells in children with intractable seizures. V was cut by 2 bases and J by 5 bases, with 13 bases left in between. From germline, CDR1 is WNHNN and CDR2 SYGVQD (reference sequence). The CDR3 extends over 15 amino acids. Only cases whose brain tissue showed the highest T cell transcript signatures were sequenced. Pre-surgery treatment included at least one anti-epileptic drug. TCRdb keeps only in-frame clones here, not all; method: immunoSEQ multiplex PCR. This table has roughly 23,000 clones, 94% appearing once. As for this clone: Its cognate antigen is unknown.

Overall study results and limits: Patients' HCMV serostatus was unknown; virus specificity rests on CDR3 similarity alone.

The clonotype was recovered from a boy aged 5-17 years with focal cortical dysplasia and intractable seizures. Sample: peripheral blood, taken at surgery. The genes are TRBV10-1 and TRBJ2-1; tentative D call: TRBD2 (6 bases). CDR3 nucleotides: TGCGCCAGCAGTGAGGGAGGGAAGGGACACAATGAGCAGTTCTTC. As protein: CASSEGGKGHNEQFF.